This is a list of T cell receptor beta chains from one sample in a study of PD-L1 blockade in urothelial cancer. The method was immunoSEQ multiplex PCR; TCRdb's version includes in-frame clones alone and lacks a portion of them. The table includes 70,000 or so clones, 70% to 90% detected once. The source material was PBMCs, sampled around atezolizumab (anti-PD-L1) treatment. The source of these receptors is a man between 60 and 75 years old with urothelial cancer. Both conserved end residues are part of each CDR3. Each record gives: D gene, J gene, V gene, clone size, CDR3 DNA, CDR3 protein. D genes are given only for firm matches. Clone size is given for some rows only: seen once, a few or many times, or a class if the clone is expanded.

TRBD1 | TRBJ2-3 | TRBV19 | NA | TGTGCCAGCAGCCGGGACAGAAACACAGATACGCAGTATTTT | CASSRDRNTDTQYF
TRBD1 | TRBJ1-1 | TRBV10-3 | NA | TGTGCCATCAGACGGGACAGTGAGGCTTTCTTT | CAIRRDSEAFF
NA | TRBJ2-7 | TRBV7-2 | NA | TGTGCCAGCAGCCGTACAGGGAAGGGCGGCTACGAGCAGTACTTC | CASSRTGKGGYEQYF
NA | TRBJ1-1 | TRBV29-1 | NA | TGCAGCGTTGACCTTAGCTTGAACACTGAAGCTTTCTTT | CSVDLSLNTEAFF
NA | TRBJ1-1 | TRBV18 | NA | TGTGCCAGCTCAACGGGCGAGGGCACTGAAGCTTTCTTT | CASSTGEGTEAFF
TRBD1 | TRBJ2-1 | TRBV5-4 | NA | TGTGCCGGGGTTATGACAGGGTCGGTTACCGATGAGCAGTTCTTC | CAGVMTGSVTDEQFF
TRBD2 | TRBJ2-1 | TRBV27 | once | TGTGCCAGCAGTTCATGGCTAGCGGGGGGGAACAATGAGCAGTTCTTC | CASSSWLAGGNNEQFF
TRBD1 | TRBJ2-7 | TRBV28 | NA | TGTGCCAGCAGCGAGGACAGGATATCCTACGAGCAGTACTTC | CASSEDRISYEQYF
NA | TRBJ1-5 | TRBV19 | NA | TGTGCCAGTAGGACGACGGGAGCTCGAAATCAGCCCCAGCATTTT | CASRTTGARNQPQHF
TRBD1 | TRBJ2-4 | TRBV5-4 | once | TGTGCCAGCAGCGGGGGGACAGGAACAAGGAACATTCAGTACTTC | CASSGGTGTRNIQYF
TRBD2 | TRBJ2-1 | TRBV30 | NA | TGTGCCTGGGGGGCTAGCGGGGGGTGGAATGAGCAGTTCTTC | CAWGASGGWNEQFF
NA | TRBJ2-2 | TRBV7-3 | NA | TGTGCCAGCAGCCAGCCGAGCGGCACCGGGGAGCTGTTTTTT | CASSQPSGTGELFF
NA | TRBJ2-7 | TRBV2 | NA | TGTGCCAGCAGTCCCCAGGGTTGGGAGCAGTACTTC | CASSPQGWEQYF
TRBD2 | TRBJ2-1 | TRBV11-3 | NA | TGTGCCAGCAGCTTCCGACTAGCGGGAGGCCACAATGAGCAGTTCTTC | CASSFRLAGGHNEQFF
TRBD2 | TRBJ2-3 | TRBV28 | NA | TGTGCCAGCAGTTTTGGGCGGGAGGGGGGTACAGATACGCAGTATTTT | CASSFGREGGTDTQYF
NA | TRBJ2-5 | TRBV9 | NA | TGTGCCAGCAGCGTAGAGGGACTGCACCAAGAGACCCAGTACTTC | CASSVEGLHQETQYF
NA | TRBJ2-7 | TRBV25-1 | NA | TGTGCCAGCAGTGAGGTGTCAGGCCACAGCTCCTACGAGCAGTACTTC | CASSEVSGHSSYEQYF
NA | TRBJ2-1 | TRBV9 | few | TGTGCCAGCAGCCCATGGTTACAGAACAATGAGCAGTTCTTC | CASSPWLQNNEQFF
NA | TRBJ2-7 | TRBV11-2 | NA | TGTGCCAGCAGTTCGGCCGGGGGTGCCGAGCAGTACTTC | CASSSAGGAEQYF
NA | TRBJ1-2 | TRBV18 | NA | TGTGCCAGCTCACCACGGCCAGCAGACGATGGGAGGATTGGCTATGGCTACACCTTC | CASSPRPADDGRIGYGYTF
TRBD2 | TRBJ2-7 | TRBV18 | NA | TGTGCCAGCTCATTGGCGGGAGGGCCCTACGAGCAGTACTTC | CASSLAGGPYEQYF
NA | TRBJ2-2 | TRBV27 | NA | TGTGCCAGCACCATTCTCGCAGGTGTGACCGGGGAGCTGTTTTTT | CASTILAGVTGELFF
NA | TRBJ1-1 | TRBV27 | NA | TGTGCCAGCAGTTTAATCCGTGGGCAGACTGAAGCTTTCTTT | CASSLIRGQTEAFF
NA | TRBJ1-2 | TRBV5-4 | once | TGTGCCAGCAGCTTGGAACAGGGTGATGGCTACACCTTC | CASSLEQGDGYTF
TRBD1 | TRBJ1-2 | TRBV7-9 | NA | TGTGCCAGCAGCCAGGGACAGGGGGCGCTTAAAGAGGGCTACACCTTC | CASSQGQGALKEGYTF
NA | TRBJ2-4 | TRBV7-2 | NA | TGTGCCAGCAGCCTGGGACATAGAAGGGAAAACATTCAGTACTTC | CASSLGHRRENIQYF
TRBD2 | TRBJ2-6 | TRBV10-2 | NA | TGCGCCAGCAGTGAGTCCTGGCTAGCGGGCACCTCTGGGGCCAACGTCCTGACTTTC | CASSESWLAGTSGANVLTF
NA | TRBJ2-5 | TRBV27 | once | TGTGCCAGCAGCCCCTATTGGAGAGAGCAGTACTTC | CASSPYWREQYF
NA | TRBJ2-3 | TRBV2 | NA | TGTGCCAGCAAAGACAGGATTGGCACAGATACGCAGTATTTT | CASKDRIGTDTQYF
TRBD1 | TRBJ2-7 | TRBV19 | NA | TGTGCCAGTAGTATAGCGGGACAGGGTGTCTACGAGCAGTACTTC | CASSIAGQGVYEQYF
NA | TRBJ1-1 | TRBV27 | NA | TGTGCCAGCAGTCCACAGGGAAAGGAAGCTTTCTTT | CASSPQGKEAFF
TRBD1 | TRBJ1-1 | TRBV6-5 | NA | TGTGCCAGCAGCTCGGGACAGGGGAACACTGAAGCTTTCTTT | CASSSGQGNTEAFF
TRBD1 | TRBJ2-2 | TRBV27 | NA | TGTGCCAGCAGTAGGGTGGGGACAGCGAACACCGGGGAGCTGTTTTTT | CASSRVGTANTGELFF
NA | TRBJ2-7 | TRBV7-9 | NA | TGTGCCAGCAGCTTAGCGCGGGGACTTTACTCCTACGAGCAGTACTTC | CASSLARGLYSYEQYF
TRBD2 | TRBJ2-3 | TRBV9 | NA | TGTGCCAGCAGCCCGCGGACTAGCGGGACAAATACGCAGTATTTT | CASSPRTSGTNTQYF
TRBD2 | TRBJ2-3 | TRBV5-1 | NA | TGCGCCAGCAGCTTGGATAGCGGGGGGGTCACGGATACGCAGTATTTT | CASSLDSGGVTDTQYF
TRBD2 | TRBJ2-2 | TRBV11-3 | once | TGTGCCAGCAGCTCGCGTGGGTATACGGGGGGAGACACCGGGGAGCTGTTTTTT | CASSSRGYTGGDTGELFF
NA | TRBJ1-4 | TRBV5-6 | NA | TGTGCCAGCAGCTTAAGGGCAGGGAAGACTGAAAAACTGTTTTTT | CASSLRAGKTEKLFF
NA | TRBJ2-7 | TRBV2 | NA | TGTGCCAGCAGTGAAACTCAGGTGTCGGACGAGCAGTACTTC | CASSETQVSDEQYF
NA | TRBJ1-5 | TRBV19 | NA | TGTGCCAGTAGTTCGATCGGGACACTTTCTGGTCAGCCCCAGCATTTT | CASSSIGTLSGQPQHF
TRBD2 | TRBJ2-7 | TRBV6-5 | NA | TGTGCCAGCAGTTACTCGTTTAGCGGGCAGCCCTACGAGCAGTACTTC | CASSYSFSGQPYEQYF
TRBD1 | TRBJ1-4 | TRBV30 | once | TGTGCCTGGAGCCGGGGACAGTTTAATGAAAAACTGTTTTTT | CAWSRGQFNEKLFF
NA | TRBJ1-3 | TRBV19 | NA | TGTGCCAGTAGCCGTCAGCGGACAGAAGGAAACACCATATATTTT | CASSRQRTEGNTIYF
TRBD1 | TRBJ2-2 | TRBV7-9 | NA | TGTGCCAGCTTCCGGGGGACAGGGGTCTTTAACACCGGGGAGCTGTTTTTT | CASFRGTGVFNTGELFF
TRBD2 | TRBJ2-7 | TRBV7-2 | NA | TGTGCCAGCAGCACCCGCCACCGGACTAGCGGTCCGTCAGACTTC | CASSTRHRTSGPSDF
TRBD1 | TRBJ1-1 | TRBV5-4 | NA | TGTGCCAGCAGCCAGGGGGCCCTCGGCTTGAACACTGAAGCTTTCTTT | CASSQGALGLNTEAFF
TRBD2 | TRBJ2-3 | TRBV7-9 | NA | TGTGCCAGCAGTCGGACTAGCGGTACAGATACGCAGTATTTT | CASSRTSGTDTQYF
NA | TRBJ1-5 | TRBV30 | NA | TGTGCCTGGAGTCGCGGGGCGGCGCAGCCCCAGCATTTT | CAWSRGAAQPQHF
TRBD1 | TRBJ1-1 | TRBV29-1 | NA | TGCAGCGCAACGACAGGGGGCAGGAACACTGAAGCTTTCTTT | CSATTGGRNTEAFF